The 23 T cell receptor beta chains below were found in one sample sequenced in a study of T cells in Graves' hyperthyroidism and ophthalmopathy (dated by TCRdb to between 2018 and 2021). The library relied on multiplex PCR. The run used an Illumina HiSeq 2000. Amplification of TCR beta CDR3 regions was carried out from RNA transcripts. For the first round of RT-PCR on the TCR CDR3, the HTBI primer set was used together with the Qiagen OneStep RT-PCR kit. TCRdb passed the public sequencing reads through fastp at Q25 and MiXCR, retaining productive beta sequences. Here each entry gathers all rows of one CDR3 protein and keeps the most common genes and DNA. Present in this sample are hundreds of thousands of distinct CDR3 sequences, 16% of which were seen just once. The ten largest clones add up to around 19% of the sample. Sequenced material: blood. These receptors were taken from a woman aged 18-30 years with Graves' hyperthyroidism.

This clonotype was recorded many times. The V and J genes are TRBV20-1 and TRBJ2-3; 11 bases are a match to TRBD2. CDR1 is DFQATT and CDR2 is SNEGSKA in the germline V gene (reference sequence). The CDR3 sequence is 16 residues long. V lost 2 bases, J lost 2 bases, and 6 bases stayed unmatched. The CDR3 is CSARSTSGRHTDTQYF. The CDR3 DNA follows: TGCAGTGCTAGATCTACTAGCGGGAGACACACAGATACGCAGTATTTT.

Details on this clonotype: This may be a read error: a much more frequent sequence differs by one nucleotide. V is TRBV12-5 and J is TRBJ2-7; D possibly corresponds to TRBD2 (6 bases). The V end was cut by 5 bases, the J end by 2 bases, with 13 bases between. Germline CDR1 is LGHNT and CDR2 is FRNRAP. The CDR3 totals 14 residues. The CDR3 reads CASGGFGGTYEQYF. The CDR3 nucleotides are TGTGCTAGTGGTGGCTTTGGAGGGACCTACGAGCAGTACTTC.

This clonotype came up many times. V gene TRBV20-1 combines with J gene TRBJ1-2; D is ambiguous. Germline CDR1 DFQATT, CDR2 SNEGSKA (reference sequence). The ends were cut back, 3 bases at V and 8 bases at J, with 10 bases in the middle. The CDR3 sequence is 11 residues long. The CDR3 sequence: CSASGSTGYTF. For the CDR3, the DNA is TGCAGTGCTAGCGGGTCCACAGGCTACACCTTC.

The genes are TRBV29-1 and TRBJ1-2, with 10 bases that match TRBD1. With 2 bases clipped from V and 4 bases from J, the junction kept 4 bases outside the gene matches. The CDR3 sequence is 14 residues long. Germline CDR1 SQVTM, CDR2 ANQGSEA. The CDR3 region is CSVESGTGAYGYTF. Written as DNA, the CDR3 is TGCAGCGTTGAATCCGGGACAGGGGCCTATGGCTACACCTTC.

This clonotype was recorded at least ten times. The genes are TRBV27 and TRBJ2-7; D is possibly TRBD1 (7 bases). Trimming removed 6 bases at V and 4 bases at J, with 16 bases between. The CDR3 is 14 residues long. CDR1 is MNHEY, CDR2 SMNVEV, per germline (reference sequence). For the CDR3, the DNA is TGTGCCAGCAGCGGTCAGGGGGGTAGTTACGAGCAGTACTTC. This gives the protein CASSGQGGSYEQYF.

This chain joins TRBV20-1 and TRBJ2-7; 8 positions match TRBD2. Germline-derived CDR1 and CDR2 are DFQATT and SNEGSKA (reference sequence). The CDR3 contains 15 residues. Unmatched junction bases numbered 10, after V lost 3 bases and J lost 3 bases. The CDR3 DNA follows: TGCAGTGCTAGCGGGCTAGCGGGTCTCGACTACGAGCAGTACTTC. Translated: CSASGLAGLDYEQYF.

This clonotype came up many times. V gene TRBV20-1 combines with J gene TRBJ2-3; 8 bases fit TRBD1. The CDR3 covers 13 residues. Germline V CDR1 and CDR2: DFQATT, SNEGSKA (reference sequence). The V gene end was trimmed by 6 bases and the J gene end by 3 bases; junction bases not matched to a gene: 5. The DNA of the CDR3 is TGCAGTGCCGGACAGGGAAAGACAGATACGCAGTATTTT. This gives the protein CSAGQGKTDTQYF.

This clonotype was seen a handful of times. With a much larger clone just one base away, this may be a read error. This likely comes from a read error, as the CDR3 has no conserved phenylalanine or tryptophan at its end. The chain links TRBV7-2 to TRBJ2-3; 7 bases are a match to TRBD2. The CDR3 is made up of 16 amino acids. Germline-derived CDR1 and CDR2 are SGHTA and FQGNSA. With 4 bases clipped from V and 4 bases from J, the junction kept 11 bases outside the gene matches. DNA for the CDR3: TGTGCCAGCAGCTCCCCCCCCGGGAGGAGGTCAGATACGCAGTATTCT. Amino acids: CASSSPPGRRSDTQYS.

This clonotype has only a few counts. The V gene is TRBV7-2, the J gene TRBJ1-5; D gene uncertain. Trimming took 2 bases from V and 9 from J, leaving 14 bases between them. The length of the CDR3 is 14 residues. CDR1 and CDR2 from the germline V gene are SGHTA and FQGNSA. CDR3 region: CASSLKHGSGPQHF. The CDR3 DNA is TGTGCCAGCAGCTTAAAGCACGGGTCGGGGCCCCAGCATTTT. Supplemented by reference TRBV7-2 and TRBJ1-5, the full variable domain reads GAGVSQSPSNKVTEKGKDVELRCDPISGHTALYWYRQSLGQGLEFLIYFQGNSAPDKSGLPSDRFSAERTGGSVSTLTIQRTQQEDSAVYLCASSLKHGSGPQHFGDGTRLSIL.

V and J are TRBV18 and TRBJ1-5; 10 bases are a match to TRBD1. Trimming removed 2 bases from V and 2 bases from J; junction bases left unmatched: 3. Germline V gene lookup returns CDR1 KGHSH and CDR2 LQKENI. This CDR3 region has 16 residues. This chain's CDR3 is CASSPTGTGGNQPQHF. The CDR3 DNA follows: TGTGCCAGCTCACCAACCGGGACAGGGGGCAATCAGCCCCAGCATTTT.

This clonotype was seen only a few times. The chain combines TRBV27 with TRBJ2-4; D remains unclear. Germline values: CDR1 MNHEY, CDR2 SMNVEV (reference sequence). Trimming took 6 bases from V and 1 from J, leaving 7 bases between them. CDR3 length: 13 amino acids. This chain's CDR3 is CASSPLAKNIQYF. CDR3 DNA sequence: TGTGCCAGCAGCCCACTGGCCAAAAACATTCAGTACTTC.

This clonotype was picked up many times. The rearrangement uses TRBV5-1 and TRBJ2-7; D possibly corresponds to TRBD1 (6 bases). Trimming took off 0 bases at V and 6 bases at J, with 7 bases between the two ends. Per the germline V gene, CDR1 is SGHRS and CDR2 is YFSETQ. This CDR3 is built from 12 residues. The CDR3 reads CASSLEGVEQYF. In DNA form, the CDR3 reads TGCGCCAGCAGCTTGGAGGGGGTCGAGCAGTACTTC. The complete variable domain, with remaining parts taken from reference TRBV5-1 and TRBJ2-7, reads KAGVTQTPRYLIKTRGQQVTLSCSPISGHRSVSWYQQTPGQGLQFLFEYFSETQRNKGNFPGRFSGRQFSNSRSEMNVSTLELGDSALYLCASSLEGVEQYFGPGTRLTVT.

The chain combines TRBV10-1 with TRBJ2-1, with TRBD2 matching over 7 bases. The CDR3 spans 15 residues. Germline V lookup: CDR1 WNHNN, CDR2 SYGVQD (reference sequence). V dropped 8 bases and J dropped 5; count of bases not matched to a gene: 12. CDR3 loop: CASGVYGEGNNEQFF. The CDR3 bases are TGCGCCAGCGGTGTATACGGGGAGGGAAACAATGAGCAGTTCTTC.

This chain connects TRBV12-3 or TRBV12-4 to TRBJ2-7; TRBD1 might be the D (6 bases). V lost 5 bases and J 1 base, leaving 12 bases between the germline ends. The CDR3 runs 14 residues. CDR3 sequence: CASSPYRASYEQYF. The CDR3 DNA follows: TGTGCCAGCAGTCCATACAGGGCTTCCTACGAGCAGTACTTC.

Only a few counts were recorded for this clonotype. The chain combines TRBV4-1 with TRBJ1-2, with D unclear. The CDR3 is 16 amino acids. CDR1 and CDR2 from the germline V gene are MGHRA and YSYEKL. V was trimmed by 0 bases and J by 0 bases, leaving 11 bases between them. The CDR3 loop reads CASSQDFGGTNYGYTF. DNA of the CDR3: TGCGCCAGCAGCCAAGATTTTGGCGGAACTAACTATGGCTACACCTTC.

This clonotype appeared many times. The chain is built from TRBV12-3 or TRBV12-4 and TRBJ2-1; D unresolved. Deletions cut 7 bases from V and 0 bases from J, with 19 bases between. The CDR3 spans 17 residues. Written as DNA, the CDR3 is TGTGCCAGCACCGCCAGAGTGAACTCACTCTCCTACAATGAGCAGTTCTTC. Amino acids: CASTARVNSLSYNEQFF.

The chain combines TRBV29-1 with TRBJ1-2, with unresolved D. The CDR3 runs to 10 residues. Germline CDR1 is SQVTM and CDR2 is ANQGSEA. Trimming stripped 6 bases from V and 7 bases from J, with 9 bases between. CDR3 sequence reads: CSVAQPGYTF. The CDR3, as DNA: TGCAGCGTGGCTCAGCCTGGCTACACCTTC.

The DNA for the CDR3 is TGTGCCAGCAGCTTCCCCACAGGGAGTGAAGCTTTCTTT. Its translation is CASSFPTGSEAFF. The gene calls are TRBV7-9 and TRBJ1-1, with a tentative D call TRBD1 (6 bases). V was shortened by 3 bases and J by 7 bases, with 12 bases between the two germline ends. The CDR3 is 13 amino acids. The germline V gene encodes CDR1 SEHNR and CDR2 FQNEAQ (reference sequence).

This clonotype was observed at least ten times. The gene calls are TRBV28 and TRBJ1-1; possible D gene TRBD1, 6 bases. This CDR3 has 18 amino acids. The ends were cut back, 5 bases at V and 0 bases at J, with 22 bases in the middle. CDR1 is MDHEN and CDR2 is SYDVKM in the germline V gene. CDR3 nucleotide sequence: TGTGCCAGCAGTCCGACGCCTTATGGGGGGCGAATGAACACTGAAGCTTTCTTT. Its protein product is CASSPTPYGGRMNTEAFF.

This clonotype came up a few times. The CDR3 sequence: CSATGPGTDTQYF. DNA for the CDR3: TGCAGTGCTACGGGACCCGGCACAGATACGCAGTATTTT. This chain uses TRBV20-1 with TRBJ2-3; D possibly matches TRBD1 or TRBD2 (5 bases each). With 4 bases removed from V and 1 base from J, the gap between germline ends came to 9 bases. Germline V gene data show CDR1 as DFQATT and CDR2 as SNEGSKA (reference sequence). The CDR3 loop spans 13 amino acids.

This clonotype was found many times. The chain joins TRBV11-2 to TRBJ2-1; tentative D call: TRBD1 (6 bases). Germline values: CDR1 SGHAT, CDR2 FQNNGV. The CDR3 runs to 15 residues. V was clipped by 6 bases and J by 4 bases, with 16 bases between them. CDR3 nucleotide sequence: TGTGCCAGCAGACCCCTCAGGGGACGATACAATGAGCAGTTCTTC. Translated: CASRPLRGRYNEQFF.

This clonotype came up many times. DNA for the CDR3: TGTGCCAGCAGTGAGCGGACAGGGACGCACGAGCAGTACTTC. This encodes CASSERTGTHEQYF. V is TRBV6-1 and J is TRBJ2-7, with TRBD1 matching 8 bases. Germline V gene lookup returns CDR1 MNHNS and CDR2 SASEGT. This CDR3 is 14 amino acids long. V shed 3 bases, J shed 5 bases, and the junction held 6 bases outside the gene matches.

This chain uses TRBV10-1 with TRBJ2-1; TRBD2 matches 10 bases. Germline-derived CDR1 and CDR2 are WNHNN and SYGVQD (reference sequence). The CDR3 consists of 16 residues. Trimming cost V 1 base and J 10 bases; bases outside gene matches: 10. CDR3 sequence reads: CASSELLAGKGGEQFF. The CDR3 nucleotides read TGCGCCAGCAGTGAGTTACTAGCGGGAAAGGGCGGGGAGCAGTTCTTC.